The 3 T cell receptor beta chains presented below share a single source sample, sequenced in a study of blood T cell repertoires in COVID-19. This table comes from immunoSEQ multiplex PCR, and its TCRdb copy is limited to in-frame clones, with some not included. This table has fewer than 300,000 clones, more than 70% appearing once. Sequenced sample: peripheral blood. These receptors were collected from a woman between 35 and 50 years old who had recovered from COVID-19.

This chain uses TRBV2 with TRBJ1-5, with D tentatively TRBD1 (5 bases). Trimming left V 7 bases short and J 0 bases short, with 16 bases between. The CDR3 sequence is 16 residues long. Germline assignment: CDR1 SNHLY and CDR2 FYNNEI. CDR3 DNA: TGTGCCAGCACGGGGGGATCGATCGATAGCAATCAGCCCCAGCATTTT. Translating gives CASTGGSIDSNQPQHF.

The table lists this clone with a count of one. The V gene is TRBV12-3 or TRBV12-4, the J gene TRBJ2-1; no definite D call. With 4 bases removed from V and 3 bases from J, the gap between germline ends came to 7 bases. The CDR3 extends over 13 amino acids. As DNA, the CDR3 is TGTGCCAGCAGTTCACCGGGCTACAATGAGCAGTTCTTC. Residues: CASSSPGYNEQFF.

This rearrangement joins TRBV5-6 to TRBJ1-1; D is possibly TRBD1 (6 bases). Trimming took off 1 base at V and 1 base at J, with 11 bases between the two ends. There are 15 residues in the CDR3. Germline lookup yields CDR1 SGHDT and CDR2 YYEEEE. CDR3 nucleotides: TGTGCCAGCAGCTTGTGGCACAGGGCGAACACTGAAGCTTTCTTT. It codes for CASSLWHRANTEAFF.